This TCR beta chain was found in a study of CD8 T cells in ankylosing spondylitis. General study findings and limits: Typical of ankylosing spondylitis blood, it appeared, was a TCR beta motif of several highly homologous variants. A number of the motif variants had already been described in reactive arthritis synovial fluid and blood.

One entry per CDR3 protein results from TCRdb running MiXCR on the 5' RACE reads. The sample holds a few hundred thousand distinct CDR3 sequences, about a fifth seen once. The CDR3 runs 15 residues. V dropped 0 bases and J dropped 8 bases, with 16 bases sitting between them. Germline loops: CDR1 SGHDN, CDR2 FVKESK. Regarding this clonotype: Antigen unknown.

The sequenced material came from blood, either unsorted or a sorted T cell fraction (not recorded which). The TCR originated in a male donor with ankylosing spondylitis. V gene TRBV14 combines with J gene TRBJ1-2; D unresolved. This CDR3 is CASSQDTRPPRGYTF. As DNA, the CDR3 is TGTGCCAGCAGCCAAGATACCCGGCCCCCCCGGGGCTACACCTTC.